The present entry profiles one T cell receptor beta chain with its context. Trimming cost V 6 bases and J 2 bases; bases outside gene matches: 5. Germline-derived CDR1 and CDR2 are SGHVS and FQNEAQ. This CDR3 comprises 14 residues. The sample belongs to a study of OX40 agonist ivuxolimab in advanced cancers. The protocol was immunoSEQ multiplex PCR, while the TCRdb copy is restricted to in-frame clones and leaves out a portion. This sample carries 55,000 to 85,000 clones, around 90% of them seen once, and the ten largest clones take over 6%. The chain recombines TRBV7-8 with TRBJ2-5, with 8 bases aligning to TRBD1. Sequenced material: CD4+ or CD8+ T cells sorted from blood, taken in a trial of the OX40 agonist ivuxolimab. The sequence was collected from an adult with an advanced solid tumor such as melanoma, head and neck, liver or kidney cancer. CDR3 sequence reads: CASRLQGGQETQYF. CDR3 coding DNA: TGTGCCAGCAGACTACAGGGGGGACAAGAGACCCAGTACTTC.